These 18 T cell receptor beta chains originate from one sample sequenced in a study of blood T cell repertoires in COVID-19. The data were produced by immunoSEQ multiplex PCR, yet TCRdb's version contains in-frame clones alone and is incomplete. In the table there are fewer than 350,000 clones, around 90% of which are singletons. The sequenced sample was peripheral blood. These receptors all stem from a man aged 18 to 30 with active or convalescent COVID-19.

The sample holds many counts of this clone. The chain couples TRBV12-5 to TRBJ1-6, with D possibly TRBD1 on 5 matching bases. V dropped 6 bases and J dropped 10 bases, with 10 bases sitting between them. This CDR3 region has 12 residues. CDR1 and CDR2 from the germline V gene are LGHNT and FRNRAP. The DNA for the CDR3 is TGTGCTAGTGGGACAGACGACTCACCCCTCCACTTT. It encodes CASGTDDSPLHF.

This clone was recorded once. V gene TRBV15 combines with J gene TRBJ1-5; TRBD1 might be the D (6 bases). The CDR3 is 16 residues long. Germline V gene lookup returns CDR1 LNHNV and CDR2 YYDKDF (reference sequence). The ends were cut back, 5 bases at V and 5 bases at J, with 19 bases in the middle. CDR3 sequence (DNA): TGTGCCACCAGCCCCCGTACAGGGAATGCGGATCAGCCCCAGCATTTT. Translated, it gives CATSPRTGNADQPQHF.

V usage is TRBV27 and J usage is TRBJ1-5; tentatively, D is TRBD1 (6 bases). The CDR3 runs 15 residues. CDR1 MNHEY and CDR2 SMNVEV come from the germline V gene (reference sequence). V was pared by 4 bases and J by 3 bases, with 13 bases between. The CDR3 loop is CASSSHRGINQPQHF. The CDR3, as DNA: TGTGCCAGCAGTTCGCATAGGGGGATCAATCAGCCCCAGCATTTT.

The rearrangement joins TRBV28 to TRBJ2-5; unclear D gene. Deletions cut 6 bases from V and 9 bases from J, with 23 bases between. CDR1 and CDR2 (germline): MDHEN, SYDVKM. This CDR3 is 15 amino acids long. The CDR3 DNA is TGTGCCAGCAGCCAAGGCCCCCGGCAAACCCAGGCCCAGTACTTC. Its translation is CASSQGPRQTQAQYF. The whole variable domain, filled in from reference TRBV28 and TRBJ2-5, reads DVKVTQSSRYLVKRTGEKVFLECVQDMDHENMFWYRQDPGLGLRLIYFSYDVKMKEKGDIPEGYSVSREKKERFSLILESASTNQTSMYLCASSQGPRQTQAQYFGPGTRLLVL.

This chain links TRBV18 with TRBJ2-3, with D possibly being TRBD1 (6 bases). The V end lost 2 bases, the J end lost 2 bases, and 8 bases lay between the germline ends. CDR3 size: 14 residues. The germline V gene has CDR1 KGHSH and CDR2 LQKENI. The chain's CDR3 is CASSPGTHTDTQYF. In DNA form, the CDR3 reads TGTGCCAGCTCACCAGGGACACACACAGATACGCAGTATTTT. Looking up the rest from reference TRBV18 and TRBJ2-3 gives the full variable domain: NAGVMQNPRHLVRRRGQEARLRCSPMKGHSHVYWYRQLPEEGLKFMVYLQKENIIDESGMPKERFSAEFPKEGPSILRIQQVVRGDSAAYFCASSPGTHTDTQYFGPGTRLTVL.

V and J are TRBV27 and TRBJ2-1; 7 nucleotides align to TRBD1. After removal of 1 base from V and 6 bases from J, the junction contained 6 bases not matched to a gene. This CDR3 has 15 amino acids. Germline CDR1 is MNHEY and CDR2 is SMNVEV (reference sequence). This CDR3 reads CASSLLTGWGNEQFF. In nucleotides, the CDR3 is TGTGCCAGCAGTTTATTGACAGGGTGGGGCAATGAGCAGTTCTTC.

The chain recombines TRBV25-1 with TRBJ1-5, with TRBD1 matching 7 bases. The CDR3 is 14 amino acids. V lost 4 bases to trimming and J lost 5 bases; unmatched junction nucleotides: 5. CDR1 and CDR2 from the germline V gene are MGHDK and SYGVNS. CDR3 nucleotides: TGTGCCAGCAGTGCCTGGGACAGCCATCAGCCCCAGCATTTT. Translating it yields CASSAWDSHQPQHF.

The genes are TRBV25-1 and TRBJ1-2, with 8 bases identical to TRBD1. The CDR3 sequence is 14 residues long. Germline values: CDR1 MGHDK, CDR2 SYGVNS. The V segment lost 3 bases and the J segment 4 bases; nucleotides outside the gene matches: 4. This CDR3 is CASSDDRGAYGYTF. The CDR3 nucleotides are TGTGCCAGCAGTGATGACAGGGGCGCCTATGGCTACACCTTC.

This rearrangement joins TRBV11-2 to TRBJ2-7; 11 bases are shared with TRBD1. Trimming removed 1 base from V and 6 bases from J; junction bases left unmatched: 5. The CDR3 extends over 15 amino acids. Per germline, CDR1 SGHAT and CDR2 FQNNGV. The CDR3 DNA follows: TGTGCCAGCAGCTTAGGGACAGGGGGCGCCTCCGAGCAGTACTTC. Protein sequence: CASSLGTGGASEQYF.

This clone was seen a handful of times. V and J are TRBV6-6 and TRBJ1-5; tentatively, D is TRBD1 (6 bases). There are 13 residues in the CDR3. Germline V gene lookup returns CDR1 MNHNY and CDR2 SVGAGI (reference sequence). V lost 5 bases, J lost 7 bases, and 12 bases lay in between. The CDR3 protein is CASSTGFSQPQHF. CDR3 in DNA: TGTGCCAGCAGTACAGGGTTCTCGCAGCCCCAGCATTTT.

The V call is TRBV5-6, the J call TRBJ1-2; 11 nucleotides align to TRBD1. The CDR3 covers 15 residues. V shed 4 bases, J shed 4 bases, and the junction held 6 bases outside the gene matches. Germline V gene data show CDR1 as SGHDT and CDR2 as YYEEEE. CDR3 region: CASSPGQGAAYGYTF. In DNA form, the CDR3 reads TGTGCCAGCAGCCCTGGACAGGGGGCTGCCTATGGCTACACCTTC.

This chain links TRBV10-2 with TRBJ1-5, with D possibly being TRBD1 (6 bases). This CDR3 is built from 16 residues. V gave up 0 bases and J gave up 0 bases, with 9 bases separating them. Germline CDR1 is WSHSY and CDR2 is SAAADI. The CDR3 spells CASSESQGPSNQPQHF. CDR3 nucleotide sequence: TGCGCCAGCAGTGAGTCTCAGGGGCCTAGCAATCAGCCCCAGCATTTT.

The rearrangement uses TRBV27 and TRBJ1-5; 7 nucleotides line up with TRBD1. The CDR3 length is 16 residues. The junction had 5 bases not matched to a gene; V was cut back by 0 bases and J by 3 bases. Germline V gene data show CDR1 as MNHEY and CDR2 as SMNVEV (reference sequence). Here the CDR3 DNA reads TGTGCCAGCAGTTTATCGATGAGGGGGCTCAATCAGCCCCAGCATTTT. It encodes CASSLSMRGLNQPQHF.

The V and J genes are TRBV7-2 and TRBJ2-4, with 7 bases lining up with TRBD1. The J segment lost 7 bases and the V segment lost 1 base, leaving 7 bases of the junction unmatched. Germline V gene sequence: CDR1 SGHTA, CDR2 FQGNSA. The CDR3 has 15 amino acids. This CDR3 is CASSLGTGSNNIQYF. The CDR3 DNA reads TGTGCCAGCAGCTTAGGGACAGGATCAAACAACATTCAGTACTTC. The full variable domain, rest sourced from reference TRBV7-2 and TRBJ2-4, is GAGVSQSPSNKVTEKGKDVELRCDPISGHTALYWYRQSLGQGLEFLIYFQGNSAPDKSGLPSDRFSAERTGGSVSTLTIQRTQQEDSAVYLCASSLGTGSNNIQYFGAGTRLSVL.

The chain employs TRBV5-1 and TRBJ1-2; D perhaps matches TRBD1 (6 bases). The CDR3 extends over 15 amino acids. Germline loops: CDR1 SGHRS, CDR2 YFSETQ. The V end was cut by 0 bases, the J end by 2 bases, with 11 bases between. Here the CDR3 reads CASSLVQGLNYGYTF. The CDR3 region has the DNA TGCGCCAGCAGCTTGGTCCAGGGGTTAAACTATGGCTACACCTTC.

This clone was picked up many times. This sequence joins TRBV28 and TRBJ2-2, with TRBD2 identical over 13 bases. The CDR3 runs 17 residues. The germline CDR1 and CDR2 sequences are MDHEN and SYDVKM. V was pared by 0 bases and J by 6 bases, with 4 bases of the junction left unmatched. CDR3 protein: CASSLWTLAGGPGELFF. Written as DNA, the CDR3 is TGTGCCAGCAGTTTATGGACACTAGCGGGGGGGCCCGGGGAGCTGTTTTTT.

The J gene is TRBJ1-5, the V gene TRBV2; D gene uncertain. Germline CDR1 is SNHLY and CDR2 is FYNNEI. Trimming removed 3 bases from V and 6 bases from J, with 12 bases in between. This CDR3 comprises 14 residues. The CDR3 spells CASSEEAVAQPQHF. CDR3 DNA: TGTGCCAGCAGTGAGGAGGCAGTAGCTCAGCCCCAGCATTTT. Variable domain in full (rest from reference TRBV2 and TRBJ1-5): EPEVTQTPSHQVTQMGQEVILRCVPISNHLYFYWYRQILGQKVEFLVSFYNNEISEKSEIFDDQFSVERPDGSNFTLKIRSTKLEDSAMYFCASSEEAVAQPQHFGDGTRLSIL.

V usage is TRBV11-3 and J usage is TRBJ2-7, with a possible D match to TRBD2 (6 bases). Germline values: CDR1 SGHNT, CDR2 YENEEA. The V end lost 5 bases, the J end lost 10 bases, and 15 bases lay between the germline ends. The CDR3 is 12 amino acids. CDR3 loop: CASSHFGDSQYF. CDR3 DNA: TGTGCCAGCAGCCATTTTGGGGACTCCCAGTACTTC.